This TCR beta chain was captured by sequencing in a study of blood T cell repertoires in COVID-19. On the study more broadly: The study drew acute and convalescent COVID-19 samples from the United States, Italy and Spain. PBMCs, B-cell-depleted T cells, or T cells provided the cDNA or gDNA that made up the material.

The assay was immunoSEQ multiplex PCR, and TCRdb's table has in-frame clones only and misses some. The sample shows under 95,000 clones, over 75% of them seen only once. Trimming removed 3 bases from V and 2 bases from J; junction bases left unmatched: 7. Germline values: CDR1 MNHEY, CDR2 SMNVEV (reference sequence). The CDR3 is made up of 16 amino acids. The sample was peripheral blood. The TCR sequence derives from a woman older than 75 with acute or convalescent COVID-19. V usage is TRBV27 and J usage is TRBJ1-2; TRBD1 agrees at 9 bases. CDR3 loop: CASSFSGTGRNYGYTF. As DNA, the CDR3 is TGTGCCAGCAGTTTTAGTGGGACAGGGAGGAACTATGGCTACACCTTC.